One and the same sample provided the 22 T cell receptor beta chains below, sequenced in a study of blood T cell repertoires in COVID-19. The assay was immunoSEQ multiplex PCR, and TCRdb's table has in-frame clones only and misses some. This table holds some 120,000 clones, around four fifths found once. The sequenced material came from peripheral blood. All receptors come from a man under 40 with acute or convalescent COVID-19.

The rearrangement links TRBV5-4 to TRBJ2-2, with D possibly TRBD1 on 6 matching bases. CDR3 size: 15 residues. Trimming removed 4 bases at V and 4 bases at J, with 14 bases between. Germline CDR1 SGHNT, CDR2 YYREEE (reference sequence). CDR3 residues: CASSLRDTSTGELFF. CDR3 bases: TGTGCCAGCAGCCTCCGGGACACTAGCACCGGGGAGCTGTTTTTT.

This chain connects TRBV24-1 to TRBJ1-5, with 9 bases aligning to TRBD1. The CDR3 length is 17 residues. The germline CDR1 and CDR2 sequences are KGHDR and SFDVKD. The ends lost 3 bases at V and 2 bases at J; junction bases unmatched: 7. The CDR3 region has the DNA TGTGCCACCAGTGATAACCCACAGGGGGCCGGCAATCAGCCCCAGCATTTT. It encodes CATSDNPQGAGNQPQHF.

The chain links TRBV19 to TRBJ2-7; TRBD2 might be the D (5 bases). Trimming shortened V by 6 bases and J by 2 bases, and 14 bases separated the two germline ends. The germline CDR1 and CDR2 sequences are LNHDA and SQIVND (reference sequence). CDR3 length: 14 amino acids. CDR3 DNA: TGTGCCAGTAGCCTCGACGGACTCCCCTACGAGCAGTACTTC. Translating gives CASSLDGLPYEQYF. Combining the CDR3 with reference TRBV19 and TRBJ2-7 gives the whole variable domain DGGITQSPKYLFRKEGQNVTLSCEQNLNHDAMYWYRQDPGQGLRLIYYSQIVNDFQKGDIAEGYSVSREKKESFPLTVTSAQKNPTAFYLCASSLDGLPYEQYFGPGTRLTVT.

The V gene is TRBV27, the J gene TRBJ2-5; TRBD2 matches at 7 bases. In germline, CDR1 is MNHEY, CDR2 SMNVEV (reference sequence). Germline trimming cut 5 bases from V and 3 bases from J; bases unmatched to any gene: 3. This CDR3 is built from 13 residues. The CDR3 is CASSPLAEETQYF. The CDR3 nucleotides are TGTGCCAGCAGTCCCCTAGCGGAAGAGACCCAGTACTTC.

The J gene is TRBJ1-2, the V gene TRBV29-1; 8 nucleotides agree with TRBD1. Germline CDR1 reads SQVTM; CDR2 reads ANQGSEA. The V segment lost 6 bases and the J segment 3 bases; nucleotides outside the gene matches: 12. This CDR3 has 15 residues. The CDR3 nucleotides read TGCAGCGTCCCCAACCCAGGACAGGGAGACTATGGCTACACCTTC. Residues: CSVPNPGQGDYGYTF. Filled out from reference TRBV29-1 and TRBJ1-2, the complete variable domain reads SAVISQKPSRDICQRGTSLTIQCQVDSQVTMMFWYRQQPGQSLTLIATANQGSEATYESGFVIDKFPISRPNLTFSTLTVSNMSPEDSSIYLCSVPNPGQGDYGYTFGSGTRLTVV.

On this clone: The sample has other DNA sequences that encode this CDR3 too. The V gene is TRBV6-2 or TRBV6-3, the J gene TRBJ1-1; D is possibly TRBD1 (5 bases). Germline CDR1 is MNHEY and CDR2 is SVGEGT. The CDR3 is 14 residues long. V was pared by 3 bases and J by 0 bases, with 8 bases between. CDR3 loop: CASSYTGLNTEAFF. The CDR3 DNA is TGTGCCAGCAGTTATACAGGCCTGAACACTGAAGCTTTCTTT.

This clone was seen only a few times. V is TRBV4-1 and J is TRBJ2-3; perhaps TRBD2 as D (6 bases). The CDR3 is made up of 14 amino acids. Trimming cost V 6 bases and J 2 bases, with 12 bases left between them. Germline V CDR1 and CDR2: MGHRA, YSYEKL. CDR3 nucleotides: TGCGCCAGCAGGCAACTAGCTAACACAGATACGCAGTATTTT. It codes for CASRQLANTDTQYF.

The chain recombines TRBV9 with TRBJ2-3, with D perhaps TRBD1 (6 bases). CDR3 length: 16 residues. V was shortened by 0 bases and J by 0 bases, with 11 bases between the two germline ends. CDR1 is SGDLS, CDR2 YYNGEE, per germline. The CDR3 DNA is TGTGCCAGCAGCGTAGGGGGACACTTCAGCACAGATACGCAGTATTTT. Translation gives CASSVGGHFSTDTQYF. Full variable domain (missing parts from reference TRBV9 and TRBJ2-3): DSGVTQTPKHLITATGQRVTLRCSPRSGDLSVYWYQQSLDQGLQFLIQYYNGEERAKGNILERFSAQQFPDLHSELNLSSLELGDSALYFCASSVGGHFSTDTQYFGPGTRLTVL.

V and J are TRBV4-1 and TRBJ2-7; D is uncertain. The CDR3 consists of 15 residues. Germline assignment: CDR1 MGHRA and CDR2 YSYEKL. V dropped 2 bases and J dropped 3 bases, with 14 bases sitting between them. The CDR3 coding sequence is TGCGCCAGCAGCCAAAGCGACGGGTTCTACTACGAGCAGTACTTC. This sequence encodes CASSQSDGFYYEQYF.

CDR3 sequence (DNA): TGTGCCAGCAGCTTGGCCGCAGGGCGGCAGCCCCAGCATTTT. This codes for CASSLAAGRQPQHF. The gene calls are TRBV5-5 and TRBJ1-5; tentatively, D is TRBD1 (5 bases). The CDR3 totals 14 residues. The V end was cut by 0 bases, the J end by 7 bases, with 11 bases between. CDR1 and CDR2 (germline): SGHKS, YYEKEE (reference sequence).

The chain links TRBV19 to TRBJ2-1; D remains unclear. Deletions cut 6 bases from V and 1 base from J, with 7 bases between. CDR3 length: 13 amino acids. Germline V lookup: CDR1 LNHDA, CDR2 SQIVND (reference sequence). The CDR3 bases are TGTGCCAGTAGCCCACTGTCCTACAATGAGCAGTTCTTC. This translates into CASSPLSYNEQFF.

The chain employs TRBV5-1 and TRBJ2-3; 8 bases align to TRBD2. CDR3 length: 14 amino acids. Trimming took 3 bases from V and 6 from J; bases not matched to a gene: 6. Germline V gene data show CDR1 as SGHRS and CDR2 as YFSETQ. The CDR3 spells CASSWGLVSDTQYF. CDR3 coding DNA: TGCGCCAGCAGCTGGGGACTAGTTTCCGATACGCAGTATTTT.

V gene TRBV7-5 combines with J gene TRBJ1-1; the table names TRBD1, a call not compared with the DNA. TRBV7-5 is a pseudogene segment. The CDR3 is made up of 13 amino acids. This CDR3 reads CARGRHRATEAFF. Written as DNA, the CDR3 is TGTGCCAGAGGACGCCACAGGGCCACTGAAGCTTTCTTT.

J is TRBJ2-1 and V is TRBV27, with D possibly being TRBD2 (6 bases). The CDR3 has 14 residues. Germline V CDR1 and CDR2: MNHEY, SMNVEV (reference sequence). V lost 2 bases and J 3 bases, leaving 8 bases between the germline ends. CDR3 in DNA: TGTGCCAGCAGTTTACAGACTAGCTACAATGAGCAGTTCTTC. Translated: CASSLQTSYNEQFF.

This sequence joins TRBV5-4 and TRBJ2-3; 8 bases line up with TRBD2. The trim removed 2 bases at V and 6 bases at J, leaving 5 bases unmatched. Germline CDR1 and CDR2: SGHNT and YYREEE (reference sequence). The CDR3 extends over 14 amino acids. CDR3 sequence: CASSLRGGSDTQYF. The DNA for the CDR3 is TGTGCCAGCAGCTTACGGGGGGGGTCGGATACGCAGTATTTT.

The chain recombines TRBV30 with TRBJ2-3; TRBD2 agrees at 12 bases. The trim removed 2 bases at V and 8 bases at J, leaving 5 bases unmatched. This CDR3 spans 14 amino acids. The germline V gene has CDR1 GTSNPN and CDR2 SVGIG (reference sequence). Here the CDR3 reads CAWSLAGGHSTQYF. The DNA for the CDR3 is TGTGCCTGGAGTCTAGCGGGGGGGCATAGTACGCAGTATTTT.

This sequence joins TRBV3-1 (or the pseudogene TRBV3-2) and TRBJ2-5, with D maybe TRBD2 (7 bases). V was cut by 4 bases and J by 7 bases, with 25 bases left in between. The CDR3 runs 17 residues. Per germline, CDR1 LGHDT and CDR2 YNNKEL (reference sequence). The CDR3 here is CASSPNEGGAAFRTQYF. The CDR3 bases are TGTGCCAGCAGCCCAAATGAGGGGGGGGCTGCATTTCGGACCCAGTACTTC.

V is TRBV10-3 and J is TRBJ2-1; 14 nucleotides line up with TRBD2. This CDR3 has 15 amino acids. After removal of 6 bases from V and 4 bases from J, the junction contained 2 bases not matched to a gene. CDR1 and CDR2 (germline): ENHRY, SYGVKD. CDR3 sequence: CAISGTSGSYNEQFF. The CDR3 DNA is TGTGCCATCAGCGGGACTAGCGGGAGTTACAATGAGCAGTTCTTC.

This chain uses TRBV2 with TRBJ2-1; 7 nucleotides align to TRBD2. CDR1 and CDR2 (germline): SNHLY, FYNNEI. The length of the CDR3 is 15 residues. J lost 2 bases, V lost 5 bases, and 6 bases had no gene match. The CDR3 DNA reads as TGTGCCAGCAGTTCTTCCGGGACTACCTACAATGAGCAGTTCTTC. As protein: CASSSSGTTYNEQFF.

The chain is built from TRBV5-8 and TRBJ1-2; perhaps TRBD1 as D (6 bases). This CDR3 contains 16 residues. V lost 4 bases and J lost 2, with 18 bases in between. Per the germline V gene, CDR1 is SGHTS and CDR2 is YDEGEE. As DNA, the CDR3 is TGTGCCAGCAGCCCGAGGGGGGGATGGTTAAACTATGGCTACACCTTC. Translated, it gives CASSPRGGWLNYGYTF.

The genes are TRBV11-1 and TRBJ2-5; D is perhaps TRBD1 (5 bases). Trimming pared 3 bases from V and 5 bases from J, leaving 13 bases between. Germline loops: CDR1 SGHAT, CDR2 FQDESV (reference sequence). There are 14 residues in the CDR3. CDR3 loop: CASSFSGAEETQYF. CDR3 DNA sequence: TGTGCCAGCAGCTTTTCTGGGGCGGAGGAGACCCAGTACTTC.

The chain joins TRBV6-5 to TRBJ2-7; TRBD2 agrees at 9 bases. There are 15 residues in the CDR3. Germline-derived CDR1 and CDR2 are MNHEY and SVGAGI. V dropped 1 base and J dropped 3; count of bases not matched to a gene: 4. The CDR3 coding sequence is TGTGCCAGCAGTTACTACCTAGCGGGAAACTACGAGCAGTACGTC. Protein: CASSYYLAGNYEQYV.